Each of the 11 T cell receptor beta chains below was sequenced from the same sample in a study of a mutant IDH1 vaccine in newly diagnosed glioma. This sample's time point: baseline, week 1 (first vaccination visit). Treatment: pre-vaccination baseline after standard-of-care therapy. TCRdb keeps only in-frame clones here, not all; method: immunoSEQ multiplex PCR. The sample contains about 54,000 clones, approximately 80% of which appear only once. Sequences were derived from PBMCs, sampled from a glioma patient treated with radiotherapy, temozolomide or both. The receptors come from a man between 18 and 35 years old with glioma.

The chain carries TRBV7-9 and TRBJ2-7; TRBD1 might be the D (5 bases). Germline CDR1 reads SEHNR; CDR2 reads FQNEAQ (reference sequence). Trimming shortened V by 5 bases and J by 3 bases, and 11 bases separated the two germline ends. This CDR3 comprises 13 residues. The CDR3 nucleotides are TGTGCCAGCAGCATAGACAGCTACTACGAGCAGTACTTC. Protein product: CASSIDSYYEQYF.

The chain uses TRBV19 and TRBJ1-4, with D unclear. The ends were cut back, 3 bases at V and 10 bases at J, with 12 bases in the middle. CDR3 length: 13 amino acids. Germline V gene lookup returns CDR1 LNHDA and CDR2 SQIVND (reference sequence). The CDR3 loop reads CASSIPLRGKLFF. CDR3 nucleotide sequence: TGTGCCAGTAGTATCCCCCTCCGCGGAAAACTGTTTTTT.

The sample holds a few counts of this clone. This chain connects TRBV19 to TRBJ1-1; TRBD1 is a possible D gene (6 bases). Germline values: CDR1 LNHDA, CDR2 SQIVND (reference sequence). The germline V and J ends were trimmed by 8 bases and 2 bases, with 15 bases remaining between them. The CDR3 consists of 14 residues. The DNA of the CDR3 is TGTGCCAGTTCAAGGGGGACGTTTAACACTGAAGCTTTCTTT. Its protein is CASSRGTFNTEAFF.

The V and J genes are TRBV5-4 and TRBJ2-7, with a tentative D call TRBD1 (6 bases). V was clipped by 4 bases and J by 12 bases, with 17 bases between them. This CDR3 comprises 12 residues. Per the germline V gene, CDR1 is SGHNT and CDR2 is YYREEE (reference sequence). The CDR3 reads CASSPERGKGYF. Here the CDR3 DNA reads TGTGCCAGCAGCCCTGAAAGGGGGAAGGGGTACTTC.

J is TRBJ1-1 and V is TRBV7-9; D call uncertain. Germline-derived CDR1 and CDR2 are SEHNR and FQNEAQ (reference sequence). CDR3 size: 15 residues. V was trimmed by 0 bases and J by 4 bases, leaving 12 bases between them. The CDR3 region is CASSLAGDPFTEAFF. DNA for the CDR3: TGTGCCAGCAGCTTAGCCGGCGACCCGTTCACTGAAGCTTTCTTT. The variable domain in full, completed from reference TRBV7-9 and TRBJ1-1, reads DTGVSQNPRHKITKRGQNVTFRCDPISEHNRLYWYRQTLGQGPEFLTYFQNEAQLEKSRLLSDRFSAERPKGSFSTLEIQRTEQGDSAMYLCASSLAGDPFTEAFFGQGTRLTVV.

The V call is TRBV4-1, the J call TRBJ1-6, with D unclear. CDR1 and CDR2 from the germline V gene are MGHRA and YSYEKL. V lost 0 bases and J lost 1, with 4 bases in between. CDR3 length equals 15 residues. CDR3 sequence: CASSQEPSYNSPLHF. CDR3 DNA: TGCGCCAGCAGCCAAGAGCCATCCTATAATTCACCCCTCCACTTT.

The rearrangement joins TRBV30 to TRBJ2-5; D possibly corresponds to TRBD1 (7 bases). V was cut by 5 bases and J by 0 bases, with 10 bases left in between. The CDR3 runs to 13 residues. Germline values: CDR1 GTSNPN, CDR2 SVGIG (reference sequence). The CDR3 region has the DNA TGTGCCTGGGCGGGGACAGACCAAGAGACCCAGTACTTC. Protein product: CAWAGTDQETQYF.

The CDR3: CASSKNSYEQYF. The CDR3 DNA reads TGTGCCAGCAGTAAGAATTCCTACGAGCAGTACTTC. The chain has TRBV6-1 and TRBJ2-7; no reliable D call. The CDR3 has 12 amino acids. Per germline, CDR1 MNHNS and CDR2 SASEGT. The V and J ends lost 5 bases and 1 base respectively, with 6 bases between them.

The gene calls are TRBV7-9 and TRBJ2-3; D possibly uses TRBD1 or TRBD2 (5 bases each). CDR3 size: 15 residues. CDR1 is SEHNR, CDR2 FQNEAQ, per germline (reference sequence). Trimming shortened V by 1 base and J by 2 bases, and 10 bases separated the two germline ends. CDR3 in amino acids: CASSLGGGDTDTQYF. The CDR3 nucleotides read TGTGCCAGCAGCTTAGGTGGGGGAGACACAGATACGCAGTATTTT.

The chain combines TRBV19 with TRBJ2-7; 8 bases map to TRBD2. The CDR3 runs 15 residues. V lost 3 bases and J lost 3; bases outside the gene matches: 7. Germline-derived CDR1 and CDR2 are LNHDA and SQIVND (reference sequence). The CDR3 coding sequence is TGTGCCAGTAGTATCTCAAGCGGGAGATTCTACGAGCAGTACTTC. It encodes CASSISSGRFYEQYF.

The gene calls are TRBV2 and TRBJ1-4, with D possibly TRBD1 on 5 matching bases. V lost 6 bases, J lost 1 base, and 18 bases lay in between. Germline CDR1 is SNHLY and CDR2 is FYNNEI. The CDR3 totals 17 residues. CDR3 sequence reads: CASREYRGVGTNEKLFF. For the CDR3, the DNA is TGTGCCAGCAGGGAGTATCGGGGGGTCGGAACTAATGAAAAACTGTTTTTT. The variable domain in full, with the rest retrieved from reference TRBV2 and TRBJ1-4, is EPEVTQTPSHQVTQMGQEVILRCVPISNHLYFYWYRQILGQKVEFLVSFYNNEISEKSEIFDDQFSVERPDGSNFTLKIRSTKLEDSAMYFCASREYRGVGTNEKLFFGSGTQLSVL.